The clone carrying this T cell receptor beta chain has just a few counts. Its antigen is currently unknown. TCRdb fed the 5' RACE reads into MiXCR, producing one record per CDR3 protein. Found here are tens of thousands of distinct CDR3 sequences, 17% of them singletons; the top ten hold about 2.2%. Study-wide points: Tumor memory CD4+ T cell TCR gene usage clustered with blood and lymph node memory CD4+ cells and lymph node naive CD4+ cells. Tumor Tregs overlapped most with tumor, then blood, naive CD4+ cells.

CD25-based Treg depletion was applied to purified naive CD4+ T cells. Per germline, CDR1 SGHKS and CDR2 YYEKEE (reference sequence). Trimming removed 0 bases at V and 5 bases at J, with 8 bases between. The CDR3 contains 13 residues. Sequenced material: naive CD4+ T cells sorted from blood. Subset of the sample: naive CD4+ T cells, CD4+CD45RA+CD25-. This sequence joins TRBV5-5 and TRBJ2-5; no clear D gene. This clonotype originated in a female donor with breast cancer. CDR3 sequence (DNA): TGTGCCAGCAGCTTGGCAGAGTTGGAGACCCAGTACTTC. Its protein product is CASSLAELETQYF.